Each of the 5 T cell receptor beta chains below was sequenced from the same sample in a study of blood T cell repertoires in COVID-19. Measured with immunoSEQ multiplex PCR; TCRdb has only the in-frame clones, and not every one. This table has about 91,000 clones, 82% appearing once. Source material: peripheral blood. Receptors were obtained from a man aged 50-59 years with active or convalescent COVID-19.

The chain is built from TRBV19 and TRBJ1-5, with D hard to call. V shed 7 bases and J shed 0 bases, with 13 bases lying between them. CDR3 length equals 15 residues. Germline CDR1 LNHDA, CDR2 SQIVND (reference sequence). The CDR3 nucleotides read TGTGCCAGTACTGAGGTTCTGTATAGCAATCAGCCCCAGCATTTT. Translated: CASTEVLYSNQPQHF.

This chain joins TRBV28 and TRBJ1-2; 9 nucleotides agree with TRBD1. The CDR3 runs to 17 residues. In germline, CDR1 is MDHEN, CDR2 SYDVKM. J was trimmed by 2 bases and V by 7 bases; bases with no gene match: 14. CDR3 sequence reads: CASIPNPGQGLNYGYTF. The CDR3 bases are TGTGCCAGCATCCCAAATCCGGGACAGGGATTAAACTATGGCTACACCTTC.

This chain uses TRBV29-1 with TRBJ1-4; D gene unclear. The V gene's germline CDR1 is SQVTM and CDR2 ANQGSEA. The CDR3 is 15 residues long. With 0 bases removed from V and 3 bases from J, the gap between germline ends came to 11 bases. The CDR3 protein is CSVEDGSGSNEKLFF. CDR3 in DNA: TGCAGCGTTGAAGACGGCTCAGGATCTAATGAAAAACTGTTTTTT.

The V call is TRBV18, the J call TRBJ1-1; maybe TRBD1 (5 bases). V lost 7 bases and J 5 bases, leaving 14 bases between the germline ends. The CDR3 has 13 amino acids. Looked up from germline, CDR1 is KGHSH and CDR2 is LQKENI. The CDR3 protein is CASYIDSGTEAFF. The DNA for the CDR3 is TGTGCCAGCTATATCGACAGCGGGACTGAAGCTTTCTTT.

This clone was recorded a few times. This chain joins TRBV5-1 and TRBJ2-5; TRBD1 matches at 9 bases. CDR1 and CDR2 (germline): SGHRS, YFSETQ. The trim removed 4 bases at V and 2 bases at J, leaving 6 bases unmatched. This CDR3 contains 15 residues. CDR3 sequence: CASSIQGQGQETQYF. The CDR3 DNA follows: TGCGCCAGCAGCATACAGGGACAGGGTCAAGAGACCCAGTACTTC.